The 22 T cell receptor beta chains presented below share a single source sample, sequenced in a study of blood T cell repertoires in COVID-19. Measured with immunoSEQ multiplex PCR; TCRdb has only the in-frame clones, and not every one. This sample yields around 57,000 clones, of which approximately 86% are seen a single time; about 18% belongs to the top ten. The sample taken for sequencing was peripheral blood. These receptors all stem from a woman of 80 years or more with active COVID-19.

This chain joins TRBV12-5 and TRBJ2-7, with 10 bases matching TRBD1. This CDR3 is built from 12 residues. V dropped 9 bases and J dropped 5; count of bases not matched to a gene: 4. Germline loops: CDR1 LGHNT, CDR2 FRNRAP. The CDR3 protein is CASRDRGNEQYF. CDR3 DNA: TGTGCTAGCAGGGACAGGGGTAACGAGCAGTACTTC.

This sequence joins TRBV15 and TRBJ1-1; 10 positions match TRBD1. Germline CDR1 reads LNHNV; CDR2 reads YYDKDF (reference sequence). The CDR3 has 17 residues. Trimming cost V 5 bases and J 4 bases; bases outside gene matches: 13. The CDR3 coding sequence is TGTGCCACCAGCGGACCACCGGGACAGGGGTATCGCACTGAAGCTTTCTTT. It encodes CATSGPPGQGYRTEAFF.

The chain has TRBV15 and TRBJ2-2; 7 bases are shared with TRBD2. CDR3 length: 17 residues. Trimming took 0 bases from V and 3 from J; bases not matched to a gene: 7. From germline, CDR1 is LNHNV and CDR2 YYDKDF (reference sequence). CDR3 amino acids: CATSRDGEGGYTGELFF. In DNA, the CDR3 is TGTGCCACCAGCAGAGATGGGGAGGGCGGATACACCGGGGAGCTGTTTTTT. The variable domain in full, completed from reference TRBV15 and TRBJ2-2, reads DAMVIQNPRYQVTQFGKPVTLSCSQTLNHNVMYWYQQKSSQAPKLLFHYYDKDFNNEADTPDNFQSRRPNTSFCFLDIRSPGLGDTAMYLCATSRDGEGGYTGELFFGEGSRLTVL.

V and J are TRBV7-2 and TRBJ1-2; 8 nucleotides match TRBD1. Germline CDR1 is SGHTA and CDR2 is FQGNSA. The trim removed 7 bases at V and 4 bases at J, leaving 5 bases unmatched. The CDR3 is 13 residues long. The CDR3 spells CASTGQGGYGYTF. The DNA of the CDR3 is TGTGCCAGCACCGGACAGGGAGGCTATGGCTACACCTTC.

The chain has TRBV19 and TRBJ1-2; 7 positions match TRBD1. After removal of 5 bases from V and 3 bases from J, the junction contained 9 bases not matched to a gene. Germline loops: CDR1 LNHDA, CDR2 SQIVND (reference sequence). The CDR3 totals 15 residues. This chain's CDR3 is CASSSLQGSYYGYTF. The CDR3 DNA is TGTGCCAGTAGTTCCCTACAGGGGTCGTACTATGGCTACACCTTC.

The chain has TRBV18 and TRBJ1-5, with D possibly being TRBD1 (6 bases). The CDR3 spans 14 residues. From germline, CDR1 is KGHSH and CDR2 LQKENI. V gave up 3 bases and J gave up 7 bases, with 13 bases separating them. The CDR3 is CASSPEGGAQPQHF. For the CDR3, the DNA is TGTGCCAGCTCACCTGAGGGGGGGGCCCAGCCCCAGCATTTT.

This rearrangement joins TRBV5-1 to TRBJ2-3, with 13 bases fitting TRBD2. CDR1 and CDR2 from the germline V gene are SGHRS and YFSETQ. This CDR3 is 14 amino acids long. Unmatched junction bases numbered 1, after V lost 5 bases and J lost 4 bases. The CDR3, as DNA: TGCGCCAGCAGACTAGCGGGGGGGGCAGATACGCAGTATTTT. It is translated as CASRLAGGADTQYF.

This sequence joins TRBV5-4 and TRBJ2-1; 9 nucleotides line up with TRBD1. Germline values: CDR1 SGHNT, CDR2 YYREEE (reference sequence). This CDR3 has 16 residues. The ends lost 3 bases at V and 5 bases at J; junction bases unmatched: 9. The CDR3 DNA sequence: TGTGCCAGCAGCTCTCCGGGACAGGGCCGACACAATGAGCAGTTCTTC. Its translation: CASSSPGQGRHNEQFF.

As to this clone: The same CDR3 is also encoded by other DNA sequences in this sample. This chain connects TRBV30 to TRBJ1-5, with D possibly matching TRBD1 (6 bases). The germline V gene has CDR1 GTSNPN and CDR2 SVGIG (reference sequence). V was trimmed by 1 base and J by 3 bases, leaving 10 bases between them. The CDR3 has 14 amino acids. The CDR3 is CAWSAGQYNQPQHF. The CDR3 region has the DNA TGTGCCTGGAGTGCAGGACAGTACAATCAGCCCCAGCATTTT.

The DNA for the CDR3 is TGTGCCAGTACCCCGACAGGGGAAAATGGCTACACCTTC. This encodes CASTPTGENGYTF. This chain uses TRBV19 with TRBJ1-2; TRBD1 agrees at 8 bases. This CDR3 contains 13 residues. Germline lookup yields CDR1 LNHDA and CDR2 SQIVND (reference sequence). V shed 7 bases and J 6 bases; nucleotides not matched to a gene: 7.

The sample holds one count of this clone. The V and J genes are TRBV5-1 and TRBJ2-3, with 9 bases that match TRBD2. The length of the CDR3 is 16 residues. Germline assignment: CDR1 SGHRS and CDR2 YFSETQ. The V segment lost 0 bases and the J segment 3 bases; nucleotides outside the gene matches: 5. CDR3 sequence reads: CASSLGPAGGTDTQYF. The CDR3 DNA follows: TGCGCCAGCAGCTTGGGGCCAGCGGGGGGTACAGATACGCAGTATTTT. Full variable domain (rest looked up from reference TRBV5-1 and TRBJ2-3): KAGVTQTPRYLIKTRGQQVTLSCSPISGHRSVSWYQQTPGQGLQFLFEYFSETQRNKGNFPGRFSGRQFSNSRSEMNVSTLELGDSALYLCASSLGPAGGTDTQYFGPGTRLTVL.

The V gene is TRBV7-2, the J gene TRBJ2-3, with 13 bases matching TRBD2. With 4 bases clipped from V and 5 bases from J, the junction kept 6 bases outside the gene matches. Per the germline V gene, CDR1 is SGHTA and CDR2 is FQGNSA. CDR3 size: 16 residues. The CDR3 reads CASSSTSGGAIDTQYF. The CDR3 nucleotides are TGTGCCAGCAGCTCCACTAGCGGGGGGGCCATAGATACGCAGTATTTT.

This rearrangement joins TRBV7-8 to TRBJ2-5, with D maybe TRBD1 (5 bases). Looked up from germline, CDR1 is SGHVS and CDR2 is FQNEAQ. V dropped 4 bases and J dropped 3 bases, with 18 bases sitting between them. The CDR3 spans 16 residues. The CDR3 sequence is CASSSLGRGLEETQYF. DNA of the CDR3: TGTGCCAGCAGCTCCCTAGGAAGGGGTTTGGAAGAGACCCAGTACTTC. The variable domain in full, with the rest retrieved from reference TRBV7-8 and TRBJ2-5, is GAGVSQSPRYKVAKRGQDVALRCDPISGHVSLFWYQQALGQGPEFLTYFQNEAQLDKSGLPSDRFFAERPEGSVSTLKIQRTQQEDSAVYLCASSSLGRGLEETQYFGPGTRLLVL.

The chain recombines TRBV7-8 with TRBJ2-2; 8 bases agree with TRBD1. The CDR3 consists of 19 residues. After removal of 2 bases from V and 4 bases from J, the junction contained 15 bases not matched to a gene. Germline V gene lookup returns CDR1 SGHVS and CDR2 FQNEAQ. The CDR3 DNA sequence: TGTGCCAGCAGCTTAAGAGACAGGGGCGCGGGGCTCCCCACCGGGGAGCTGTTTTTT. Translating it yields CASSLRDRGAGLPTGELFF.

V gene TRBV2 combines with J gene TRBJ2-2; 13 bases are a match to TRBD2. V was pared by 4 bases and J by 6 bases, with 2 bases of the junction left unmatched. CDR3 length: 15 amino acids. The V gene's germline CDR1 is SNHLY and CDR2 FYNNEI. DNA for the CDR3: TGTGCCAGCAGTGGACTAGCGGGGGGCTCCGGGGAGCTGTTTTTT. This encodes CASSGLAGGSGELFF.

The V gene is TRBV2, the J gene TRBJ2-1; the D gene is possibly TRBD2 (5 bases). Between the trimmed V and J ends, which lost 3 bases and 10 bases, there was a span of 10 bases. Per the germline V gene, CDR1 is SNHLY and CDR2 is FYNNEI. This CDR3 is 12 amino acids long. The CDR3 spells CASSERSGEQFF. For the CDR3, the DNA is TGTGCCAGCAGTGAGAGGTCGGGAGAGCAGTTCTTC.

V gene TRBV5-1 combines with J gene TRBJ2-7; D perhaps matches TRBD1 (5 bases). V lost 0 bases and J 6 bases, leaving 13 bases between the germline ends. The CDR3 is made up of 14 amino acids. The V gene's germline CDR1 is SGHRS and CDR2 YFSETQ. The chain's CDR3 is CASSLGRVMGEQYF. CDR3 bases: TGCGCCAGCAGCTTGGGCAGGGTAATGGGCGAGCAGTACTTC.

The chain employs TRBV4-3 and TRBJ2-6, with 8 bases identical to TRBD2. The germline V gene encodes CDR1 LGHNA and CDR2 YSLEER. Trimming cost V 0 bases and J 1 base; bases outside gene matches: 5. This CDR3 region has 18 residues. The CDR3: CASSQDRGGLSGANVLTF. CDR3 in DNA: TGCGCCAGCAGCCAAGATCGGGGGGGGCTTTCTGGGGCCAACGTCCTGACTTTC.

V and J are TRBV4-1 and TRBJ1-2; D call uncertain. The CDR3 sequence is 17 residues long. V dropped 0 bases and J dropped 1 base, with 15 bases sitting between them. Per the germline V gene, CDR1 is MGHRA and CDR2 is YSYEKL. The DNA of the CDR3 is TGCGCCAGCAGCCAAGATAGAGTAAGGCACAGTAACTATGGCTACACCTTC. Protein sequence: CASSQDRVRHSNYGYTF.

The V gene is TRBV5-4, the J gene TRBJ2-1, with TRBD1 matching 7 bases. The CDR3 runs to 15 residues. Trimming at V came to 1 base and at J to 5 bases, leaving 6 bases not matched to a gene. Germline-derived CDR1 and CDR2 are SGHNT and YYREEE (reference sequence). The CDR3 reads CASSLRTDRHNEQFF. In DNA form, the CDR3 reads TGTGCCAGCAGCTTGCGGACGGACAGGCACAATGAGCAGTTCTTC.

On this clone: At one of its ends the junction is not consistent with the germline gene, which may arise from a read error. The chain recombines TRBV5-1 with TRBJ1-2; 7 bases map to TRBD1. The CDR3 loop spans 13 amino acids. CDR1 SGHRS and CDR2 YFSETQ come from the germline V gene. The CDR3 protein is CASSLGQNYGYTF. CDR3 bases: TGCGCCAGCAGTTTGGGACAGAACTATGGCTACACCTTC.

The genes are TRBV5-1 and TRBJ2-2; 7 bases are a match to TRBD2. The CDR3 spans 14 residues. Per germline, CDR1 SGHRS and CDR2 YFSETQ. V was pared by 8 bases and J by 1 base, with 5 bases of the junction left unmatched. The CDR3 DNA sequence: TGCGCCAGTGCAAGCGGGGTGAACACCGGGGAGCTGTTTTTT. Translation gives CASASGVNTGELFF.